The present T cell receptor (beta chain) was sequenced within a study of blood T cell repertoires in COVID-19. Study-level background: Spain, Italy and the United States supplied samples that represented acute and convalescent COVID-19. From T cells, B-cell-depleted T cells, or PBMCs came the material, which was cDNA or gDNA.

In the original workflow: Reference gene primer amplification gave estimated nucleated cell counts. TCRdb's table, derived via immunoSEQ multiplex PCR, lists solely in-frame clones and lacks some. V, J and clone size were drawn from that table, and D and trimming were deduced from the DNA. This table has some 530,000 clones, roughly 88% appearing once. Germline assignment: CDR1 SGHRS and CDR2 YFSETQ. J gave up 0 bases and V 3 bases, and 6 bases lay outside the gene matches. CDR3 length: 17 amino acids. J is TRBJ2-1 and V is TRBV5-1, with TRBD2 identical over 10 bases. The sample comprised peripheral blood. The sequence came from a human donor in a cohort sampled during active COVID-19. The CDR3 DNA follows: TGCGCCAGCAGCTGGGGACTAGCGCCGAGCTCCTACAATGAGCAGTTCTTC. It specifies CASSWGLAPSSYNEQFF.